Shown below are 13 T cell receptor beta chains from a single sample sequenced in a study of Tregs in tolerant kidney transplant recipients. Which antigens these TCRs recognize remains unknown. Assay used: immunoSEQ multiplex PCR; TCRdb lists only in-frame clones, some missing. The sample records some 1,700 clones, less than 50% being singletons. Sample: Tregs from blood cultured with allogeneic cells. All receptors come from a human patient who received a combined kidney and bone marrow transplant. Some of the T cells may derive from the graft donor.

This clone came up a few times. An end of the junction does not agree with germline; a read error may underlie this. This chain uses TRBV7-4 with TRBJ2-3; D gene ambiguous. Germline V gene data show CDR1 as SGHVT and CDR2 as SQSDAQ. CDR3 length: 11 residues. CDR3 protein: CASSLVGTQYF. CDR3 coding DNA: TGTGCCAGCAGTTTAGTCGGTACGCAGTATTTT.

Turning to this clone: A read error is likely here: a far larger clone is one base away. Here the CDR3 omits its conserved ending phenylalanine or tryptophan, so a read error is the likely source. V usage is TRBV5-1 and J usage is TRBJ2-2, with unresolved D. V was trimmed by 3 bases and J by 4 bases, leaving 10 bases between them. Per germline, CDR1 SGHRS and CDR2 YFSETQ. The CDR3 has 14 residues. The CDR3 DNA is TGCGCCAGCAGCTCATCGGGTCTCACCGGGGAGCTGTTTTTG. It encodes CASSSSGLTGELFL.

The rearrangement uses TRBV5-1 and TRBJ2-1, with D perhaps TRBD2 (5 bases). Trimming removed 0 bases from V and 5 bases from J, with 12 bases in between. The germline CDR1 and CDR2 sequences are SGHRS and YFSETQ. The CDR3 runs to 15 residues. The CDR3 region has the DNA TGCGCCAGCAGCTTGGCCGAGGTAGCGCACAATGAGCAGTTCTTC. It codes for CASSLAEVAHNEQFF.

This clone was observed a few times. Sequence at one end of the junction differs from germline and may be a read error. Other DNA sequences in the sample encode the same CDR3. The V and J genes are TRBV5-1 and TRBJ1-1; D is unclear. The CDR3 sequence is 15 residues long. CDR1 and CDR2 from the germline V gene are SGHRS and YFSETQ. The CDR3 bases are TGTGCCAGCAGCCCGACACTTAGGAAGAACACTGAAGCTTTCTTT. This translates into CASSPTLRKNTEAFF.

The chain has TRBV14 and TRBJ2-1; 12 nucleotides agree with TRBD1. Germline CDR1 and CDR2: SGHDN and FVKESK. V shed 5 bases, J shed 2 bases, and the junction held 7 bases outside the gene matches. The CDR3 runs 17 residues. The CDR3 sequence: CASSALGTGGPYNEQFF. The CDR3 DNA reads as TGTGCCAGCAGCGCCTTGGGGACAGGGGGCCCCTACAATGAGCAGTTCTTC.

This clone has only a few counts. The rearrangement links TRBV11-3 to TRBJ1-1; 7 bases are a match to TRBD1. This CDR3 has 14 amino acids. V trimming: 5 bases; J trimming: 4 bases; junction bases outside the gene matches: 7. CDR1 SGHNT and CDR2 YENEEA come from the germline V gene. CDR3 loop: CASSEPRGATEAFF. The CDR3 DNA follows: TGTGCCAGCAGCGAACCCAGGGGGGCCACTGAAGCTTTCTTT.

A note on this clone: One end of the junction varies from germline; a read error may be responsible. The rearrangement joins TRBV19 to TRBJ2-7; D unclear. TRBJ2-1 matches the DNA end more closely, so the J call is doubtful. The CDR3 covers 13 residues. Germline loops: CDR1 LNHDA, CDR2 SQIVND (reference sequence). The CDR3 nucleotides are TGTGCCATTAGTATAACGGGCCGCTACGAGCAGTTCTTC. Translating it yields CAISITGRYEQFF.

This clone was recorded a few times. The chain uses TRBV10-1 and TRBJ2-2; tentative D call: TRBD1 (7 bases). Germline V gene sequence: CDR1 WNHNN, CDR2 SYGVQD (reference sequence). Deletions cut 6 bases from V and 3 bases from J, with 14 bases between. This CDR3 comprises 15 residues. The CDR3 loop is CASSPQGGYTGELFF. The CDR3 DNA reads TGCGCCAGCAGCCCCCAGGGGGGTTACACCGGGGAGCTGTTTTTT.

This clone counts as medium-sized. This chain connects TRBV7-8 to TRBJ2-7; a weak D match, TRBD1 (6 bases). Deletions cut 5 bases from V and 2 bases from J, with 13 bases between. CDR1 and CDR2 (germline): SGHVS, FQNEAQ. The CDR3 extends over 14 amino acids. CDR3 region: CASSPWTETYEQYF. The CDR3 region has the DNA TGTGCCAGCAGCCCCTGGACAGAAACCTACGAGCAGTACTTC. Based on the CDR3 plus reference TRBV7-8 and TRBJ2-7, the full variable domain is GAGVSQSPRYKVAKRGQDVALRCDPISGHVSLFWYQQALGQGPEFLTYFQNEAQLDKSGLPSDRFFAERPEGSVSTLKIQRTQQEDSAVYLCASSPWTETYEQYFGPGTRLTVT.

The sample holds a few counts of this clone. With only one base between it and a far larger clone, this is likely a read error. In nucleotides, the CDR3 is TGTGCCAGCAGTACGGTGGGGATCTATGGCTACACCTTC. Amino acids: CASSTVGIYGYTF. The chain couples TRBV6-5 to TRBJ1-2, with D unclear. CDR1 MNHEY and CDR2 SVGAGI come from the germline V gene. CDR3 length: 13 amino acids. Trimming pared 5 bases from V and 4 bases from J, leaving 11 bases between.

The chain is built from TRBV9 and TRBJ2-1; possible D gene TRBD1, 5 bases. The V end was cut by 4 bases, the J end by 2 bases, with 16 bases between. Germline assignment: CDR1 SGDLS and CDR2 YYNGEE. The CDR3 length is 16 residues. The CDR3 DNA reads as TGTGCCAGCAGCTTGGGTGGGGCCCAGACCTACAATGAGCAGTTCTTC. This codes for CASSLGGAQTYNEQFF.

This clone was detected once. The chain joins TRBV30 to TRBJ2-7, with D possibly TRBD1 on 6 matching bases. CDR1 is GTSNPN, CDR2 SVGIG, per germline (reference sequence). V lost 5 bases, J lost 1 base, and 12 bases lay in between. The CDR3 is made up of 13 amino acids. The CDR3 is CAWGQGWSYEQYF. CDR3 DNA sequence: TGTGCCTGGGGGCAGGGGTGGTCCTACGAGCAGTACTTC.

The chain couples TRBV5-4 to TRBJ2-4; D is uncertain. V dropped 5 bases and J dropped 0 bases, with 9 bases sitting between them. The CDR3 is made up of 14 amino acids. In germline, CDR1 is SGHNT, CDR2 YYREEE (reference sequence). The CDR3 protein is CASSRIEAKNIQYF. As DNA, the CDR3 is TGTGCCAGCAGTAGAATAGAAGCCAAAAACATTCAGTACTTC.